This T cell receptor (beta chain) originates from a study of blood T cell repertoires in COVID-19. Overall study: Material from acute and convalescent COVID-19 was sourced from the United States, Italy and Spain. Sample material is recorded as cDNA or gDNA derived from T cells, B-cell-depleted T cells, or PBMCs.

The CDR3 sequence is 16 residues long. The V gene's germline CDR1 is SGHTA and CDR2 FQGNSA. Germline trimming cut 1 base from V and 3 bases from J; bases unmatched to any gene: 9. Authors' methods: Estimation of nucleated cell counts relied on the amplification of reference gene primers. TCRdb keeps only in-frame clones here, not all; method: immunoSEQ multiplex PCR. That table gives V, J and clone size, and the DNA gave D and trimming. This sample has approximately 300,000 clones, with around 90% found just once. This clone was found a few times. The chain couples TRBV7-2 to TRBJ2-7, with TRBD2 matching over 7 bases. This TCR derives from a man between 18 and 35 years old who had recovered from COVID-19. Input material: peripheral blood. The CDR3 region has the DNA TGTGCCAGCAGCTTAGTGGGTGCTAGCGGCAACTACGAGCAGTACTTC. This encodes CASSLVGASGNYEQYF.